The 18 T cell receptor beta chains below come from one sample, sequenced in a study of cytomegalovirus exposure and HLA in healthy donors. Clones were read by immunoSEQ multiplex PCR, and TCRdb kept only the in-frame ones, dropping some. The sample contains approximately 120,000 clones, roughly 89% of which appear only once. Sequencing input: PBMCs. The receptors come from a woman aged 18-29 years in good health and CMV-seronegative.

The chain carries TRBV30 and TRBJ2-1; TRBD2 aligns across 15 bases. The germline CDR1 and CDR2 sequences are GTSNPN and SVGIG (reference sequence). The trim removed 1 base at V and 9 bases at J, leaving 4 bases unmatched. There are 15 residues in the CDR3. The CDR3, as DNA: TGTGCCTGGAGTGAAGGGACTAGCGGGAGGAGTGAGCAGTTCTTC. It encodes CAWSEGTSGRSEQFF.

About this clone: Distinct nucleotide sequences in the sample also encode this CDR3. The CDR3 protein is CASGQRTDTQYF. The CDR3 DNA sequence: TGTGCCAGTGGACAGCGCACAGATACGCAGTATTTT. The chain employs TRBV27 and TRBJ2-3, with D perhaps matching TRBD1 (6 bases). The ends were cut back, 9 bases at V and 1 base at J, with 8 bases in the middle. This CDR3 is 12 amino acids long. CDR1 and CDR2 (germline): MNHEY, SMNVEV (reference sequence).

The chain uses TRBV7-8 and TRBJ2-3; 11 bases agree with TRBD2. The CDR3 covers 16 residues. Germline V gives CDR1 SGHVS, CDR2 FQNEAQ. Unmatched junction bases numbered 6, after V lost 5 bases and J lost 2 bases. CDR3 loop: CASSGGTSGPTDTQYF. DNA for the CDR3: TGTGCCAGCAGCGGGGGGACTAGCGGACCCACAGATACGCAGTATTTT.

This chain links TRBV5-6 with TRBJ1-5, with D possibly TRBD1 on 5 matching bases. V shed 6 bases and J shed 3 bases, with 16 bases lying between them. From germline, CDR1 is SGHDT and CDR2 YYEEEE. The CDR3 has 15 amino acids. The CDR3 loop reads CASTSTRGLNQPQHF. CDR3 sequence (DNA): TGTGCCAGCACCTCAACGCGGGGCCTCAATCAGCCCCAGCATTTT.

The CDR3 sequence: CASSATGGDYTGELFF. The CDR3 nucleotides are TGTGCCAGCAGTGCCACGGGGGGGGACTACACCGGGGAGCTGTTTTTT. This chain uses TRBV2 with TRBJ2-2, with 8 bases identical to TRBD2. The trim removed 4 bases at V and 3 bases at J, leaving 7 bases unmatched. There are 16 residues in the CDR3. CDR1 SNHLY and CDR2 FYNNEI come from the germline V gene.

The rearrangement links TRBV30 to TRBJ2-7; maybe TRBD2 (6 bases). There are 14 residues in the CDR3. Germline assignment: CDR1 GTSNPN and CDR2 SVGIG (reference sequence). Trimming removed 0 bases at V and 9 bases at J, with 18 bases between. Here the CDR3 DNA reads TGTGCCTGGAGTGTTTCAGGACGGGGAGGTGGGCAGTACTTC. It is translated as CAWSVSGRGGGQYF. Full variable domain (rest looked up from reference TRBV30 and TRBJ2-7): SQTIHQWPATLVQPVGSPLSLECTVEGTSNPNLYWYRQAAGRGLQLLFYSVGIGQISSEVPQNLSASRPQDRQFILSSKKLLLSDSGFYLCAWSVSGRGGGQYFGPGTRLTVT.

The V and J genes are TRBV28 and TRBJ1-6; D is unresolved. Germline V lookup: CDR1 MDHEN, CDR2 SYDVKM. V gave up 4 bases and J gave up 0 bases, with 10 bases separating them. CDR3 length: 16 amino acids. The CDR3 spells CASSSRRFSYNSPLHF. The CDR3, as DNA: TGTGCCAGCAGTTCCAGGCGCTTCTCCTATAATTCACCCCTCCACTTT.

The V call is TRBV29-1, the J call TRBJ2-3, with 10 bases lining up with TRBD1. Germline V gives CDR1 SQVTM, CDR2 ANQGSEA. The CDR3 runs 13 residues. V gave up 3 bases and J gave up 6 bases; unmatched junction bases: 3. DNA of the CDR3: TGCAGCGTTGAGGGACAGGGGTTGGATACGCAGTATTTT. Protein product: CSVEGQGLDTQYF.

CDR3 in amino acids: CASRSGQVNTEAFF. As DNA, the CDR3 is TGTGCCAGCAGATCCGGACAAGTTAACACTGAAGCTTTCTTT. The chain recombines TRBV5-4 with TRBJ1-1; D perhaps matches TRBD1 (5 bases). From germline, CDR1 is SGHNT and CDR2 YYREEE (reference sequence). The CDR3 runs to 14 residues. Trimming cost V 5 bases and J 2 bases, with 13 bases left between them.

The chain employs TRBV10-3 and TRBJ2-7; weak D call: TRBD1 (5 bases). CDR1 and CDR2 from the germline V gene are ENHRY and SYGVKD. V was pared by 6 bases and J by 1 base, with 7 bases between. The CDR3 is 12 residues long. The CDR3 DNA is TGTGCCATCAGAGGGGATTCCTACGAGCAGTACGTC. It yields the protein CAIRGDSYEQYV.

The rearrangement links TRBV2 to TRBJ1-3; maybe TRBD1 (6 bases). Between the trimmed V and J ends, which lost 6 bases and 4 bases, there was a span of 19 bases. The CDR3 has 16 residues. CDR1 is SNHLY and CDR2 is FYNNEI in the germline V gene. The CDR3 is CASRGLDRTRGNTIYF. The DNA for the CDR3 is TGTGCCAGCAGGGGATTAGACAGGACCAGAGGAAACACCATATATTTT.

The chain joins TRBV6-1 to TRBJ2-3, with no clear D. The CDR3 length is 16 residues. CDR1 and CDR2 (germline): MNHNS, SASEGT. The V end was cut by 1 base, the J end by 2 bases, with 13 bases between. The CDR3 nucleotides read TGTGCCAGCAGTGAAGTCGTGGCAGGAATCACAGATACGCAGTATTTT. This encodes CASSEVVAGITDTQYF.

This clone was recorded a few times. For the CDR3, the DNA is TGTGCCAGCAGTTTGACGCCCTGGACAATGTATGGCGAGCAGTACTTC. This sequence encodes CASSLTPWTMYGEQYF. The chain uses TRBV28 and TRBJ2-7; D is possibly TRBD1 (5 bases). The CDR3 totals 16 residues. The germline gives CDR1 MDHEN, CDR2 SYDVKM. V lost 3 bases, J lost 6 bases, and 21 bases lay in between.

The chain joins TRBV29-1 to TRBJ2-1, with 10 bases identical to TRBD1. After removal of 3 bases from V and 2 bases from J, the junction contained 4 bases not matched to a gene. The CDR3 extends over 15 amino acids. Germline V gene data show CDR1 as SQVTM and CDR2 as ANQGSEA. The CDR3 DNA reads TGCAGCGTTGACGGGACAGGGGACGCCTACAATGAGCAGTTCTTC. It is translated as CSVDGTGDAYNEQFF.

This clone was detected once. The rearrangement links TRBV5-1 to TRBJ1-2, with TRBD1 identical over 10 bases. Germline CDR1 reads SGHRS; CDR2 reads YFSETQ. The trim removed 3 bases at V and 2 bases at J, leaving 13 bases unmatched. The CDR3 has 18 amino acids. The CDR3, as DNA: TGCGCCAGCAGCTCCCCGGGACAGGGGAATTTCCCAAACTATGGCTACACCTTC. Translating gives CASSSPGQGNFPNYGYTF.

The rearrangement joins TRBV15 to TRBJ2-1, with D possibly being TRBD2 (6 bases). Germline V gene data show CDR1 as LNHNV and CDR2 as YYDKDF (reference sequence). The ends were cut back, 0 bases at V and 6 bases at J, with 15 bases in the middle. The CDR3 spans 16 residues. The CDR3 region is CATSRELGRVGNEQFF. CDR3 sequence (DNA): TGTGCCACCAGCAGAGAACTCGGGAGAGTGGGCAATGAGCAGTTCTTC.

This sequence joins TRBV6-5 and TRBJ1-1, with 7 bases lining up with TRBD1. The CDR3 loop spans 14 amino acids. Trimming removed 6 bases from V and 0 bases from J; junction bases left unmatched: 4. Per the germline V gene, CDR1 is MNHEY and CDR2 is SVGAGI. The CDR3 region is CASRRGQMNTEAFF. DNA for the CDR3: TGTGCCAGCAGGCGGGGACAGATGAACACTGAAGCTTTCTTT.

The table lists this clone with a count of one. The CDR3 DNA follows: TGTGCCAGCAGTTTAGGTAGCGGTAGTGCAGATACGCAGTATTTT. Protein sequence: CASSLGSGSADTQYF. V gene TRBV28 combines with J gene TRBJ2-3; a weak D match, TRBD2 (6 bases). Germline CDR1 reads MDHEN; CDR2 reads SYDVKM. V lost 2 bases and J 4 bases, leaving 13 bases between the germline ends. The CDR3 contains 15 residues.